Each of the 12 T cell receptor beta chains below was sequenced from the same sample in a study of T cells after yellow fever vaccination. MiXCR, applied by TCRdb to the 5' RACE reads, yields one record per CDR3 protein. The data hold about 120,000 distinct CDR3 sequences, with roughly 8.9% observed a single time. The sample was CD8+ T cells sorted from PBMCs, taken 45 days after the yellow fever booster vaccination. The receptors derive from a man under 40 who received the YFV17D yellow fever vaccine.

This clonotype was recorded at least ten times. This rearrangement joins TRBV27 to TRBJ2-7; D may match TRBD1 or TRBD2 (6 bases each). CDR1 MNHEY and CDR2 SMNVEV come from the germline V gene (reference sequence). Trimming removed 5 bases from V and 6 bases from J, with 20 bases in between. The CDR3 extends over 15 amino acids. The CDR3 spells CASSTLGTGAVEQYF. The CDR3 bases are TGTGCCAGCAGTACTTTAGGGACGGGGGCAGTCGAGCAGTACTTC.

This clonotype was recorded at least ten times. The rearrangement uses TRBV27 and TRBJ2-7; D not resolved. This CDR3 is 13 amino acids long. Germline CDR1 is MNHEY and CDR2 is SMNVEV (reference sequence). The V and J ends lost 3 bases and 2 bases respectively, with 8 bases between them. The CDR3 is CASSFGQTYEQYF. DNA for the CDR3: TGTGCCAGCAGTTTTGGGCAGACCTACGAGCAGTACTTC.

The chain couples TRBV5-4 to TRBJ2-7, with 14 bases aligning to TRBD2. The V gene's germline CDR1 is SGHNT and CDR2 YYREEE (reference sequence). With V trimmed by 4 bases and J by 0 bases, 6 bases remained unmatched. This CDR3 spans 17 amino acids. The CDR3 DNA reads TGTGCCAGCAGCCTGGGACTAGCGGGAGCCGCCTCCTACGAGCAGTACTTC. Translated: CASSLGLAGAASYEQYF.

As regards this clonotype: A much larger clone lies one base from this, so it may be a read error. The chain recombines TRBV29-1 with TRBJ2-1; D gene unclear. The CDR3 is made up of 11 amino acids. Germline CDR1 SQVTM, CDR2 ANQGSEA. The DNA of the CDR3 is TGCGGCGCGACTGGTTTCAATGAGCAGTTCTTC. Its protein product is CGATGFNEQFF.

The table lists this clonotype with many counts. The gene calls are TRBV5-1 and TRBJ2-3; 12 nucleotides align to TRBD2. The ends lost 6 bases at V and 5 bases at J; junction bases unmatched: 1. This CDR3 comprises 13 residues. The V gene's germline CDR1 is SGHRS and CDR2 YFSETQ. In nucleotides, the CDR3 is TGCGCCAGCAAGGGACTAGCGGGAGATACGCAGTATTTT. Its translation is CASKGLAGDTQYF.

This clonotype was counted at least ten times. The J gene is TRBJ2-1, the V gene TRBV7-3, with 7 bases lining up with TRBD1. After removal of 3 bases from V and 4 bases from J, the junction contained 9 bases not matched to a gene. CDR1 and CDR2 (germline): SGHTA, FQGTGA. The CDR3 is 16 amino acids. The CDR3 region is CASSLGRQGLYNEQFF. The CDR3 DNA sequence: TGTGCCAGCAGCTTGGGGAGACAGGGCCTTTACAATGAGCAGTTCTTC. Full variable domain (rest looked up from reference TRBV7-3 and TRBJ2-1): GAGVSQTPSNKVTEKGKYVELRCDPISGHTALYWYRQSLGQGPEFLIYFQGTGAADDSGLPNDRFFAVRPEGSVSTLKIQRTERGDSAVYLCASSLGRQGLYNEQFFGPGTRLTVL.

This clonotype occurred a few times. The rearrangement links TRBV30 to TRBJ2-1; the D is unclear. V was shortened by 0 bases and J by 0 bases, with 6 bases between the two germline ends. Germline CDR1 reads GTSNPN; CDR2 reads SVGIG (reference sequence). The CDR3 has 14 residues. The CDR3 DNA sequence: TGTGCCTGGAGTGTTTTTAGCTCCTACAATGAGCAGTTCTTC. This encodes CAWSVFSSYNEQFF. The variable domain in full, completed from reference TRBV30 and TRBJ2-1, reads SQTIHQWPATLVQPVGSPLSLECTVEGTSNPNLYWYRQAAGRGLQLLFYSVGIGQISSEVPQNLSASRPQDRQFILSSKKLLLSDSGFYLCAWSVFSSYNEQFFGPGTRLTVL.

Ten or more counts support this clonotype. V and J are TRBV7-6 and TRBJ2-2, with 8 positions matching TRBD2. CDR3 length equals 16 residues. Germline loops: CDR1 SGHVS, CDR2 FNYEAQ. With 1 base clipped from V and 6 bases from J, the junction kept 7 bases outside the gene matches. The CDR3: CASSLGGVLAAGELFF. In nucleotides, the CDR3 is TGTGCCAGCAGCTTAGGAGGGGTACTAGCGGCCGGGGAGCTGTTTTTT. The variable domain in full, with the rest retrieved from reference TRBV7-6 and TRBJ2-2, is GAGVSQSPRYKVTKRGQDVALRCDPISGHVSLYWYRQALGQGPEFLTYFNYEAQQDKSGLPNDRFSAERPEGSISTLTIQRTEQRDSAMYRCASSLGGVLAAGELFFGEGSRLTVL.

This clonotype has at least ten counts. The chain has TRBV6-2 or TRBV6-3 and TRBJ2-1; 10 bases match TRBD2. Losses at the gene ends were 6 bases for V and 1 base for J; bases not matched to a gene: 9. The CDR3 contains 17 residues. From germline, CDR1 is MNHEY and CDR2 SVGEGT. CDR3 DNA: TGTGCCAGCAGCGACCCCAGCGGGAGGGCGTCCTACAATGAGCAGTTCTTC. Encoded protein: CASSDPSGRASYNEQFF.

On this clonotype itself: Being one base from a much bigger clone, this may be a read error. This chain links TRBV2 with TRBJ2-7; 7 positions agree with TRBD2. Germline CDR1 is SNHLY and CDR2 is FYNNEI. CDR3 size: 15 residues. Trimming at V came to 6 bases and at J to 3 bases, leaving 11 bases not matched to a gene. The CDR3 DNA sequence: TGTGCCAGCAGCCCGACTGGCGGGAGTCACTACGAGCAGTACTTC. This sequence encodes CASSPTGGSHYEQYF. The whole variable domain, filled in from reference TRBV2 and TRBJ2-7, reads EPEVTQTPSHQVTQMGQEVILRCVPISNHLYFYWYRQILGQKVEFLVSFYNNEISEKSEIFDDQFSVERPDGSNFTLKIRSTKLEDSAMYFCASSPTGGSHYEQYFGPGTRLTVT.

The chain is built from TRBV11-3 and TRBJ2-1; D is unresolved. Germline V gene lookup returns CDR1 SGHNT and CDR2 YENEEA. The V gene lost 1 base and the J gene lost 8 bases, with 6 bases spanning the gap. This CDR3 has 12 amino acids. CDR3 amino acids: CASSLGMDEQFF. Here the CDR3 DNA reads TGTGCCAGCAGCTTAGGGATGGATGAGCAGTTCTTC.

This clonotype was recorded at least ten times. The gene calls are TRBV20-1 and TRBJ2-3; perhaps TRBD2 as D (6 bases). V was clipped by 0 bases and J by 0 bases, with 13 bases between them. Per germline, CDR1 DFQATT and CDR2 SNEGSKA (reference sequence). CDR3 size: 16 residues. Here the CDR3 DNA reads TGCAGTGCTAGAGATATTTTAGCGGTTAGCACAGATACGCAGTATTTT. Amino acid sequence: CSARDILAVSTDTQYF.